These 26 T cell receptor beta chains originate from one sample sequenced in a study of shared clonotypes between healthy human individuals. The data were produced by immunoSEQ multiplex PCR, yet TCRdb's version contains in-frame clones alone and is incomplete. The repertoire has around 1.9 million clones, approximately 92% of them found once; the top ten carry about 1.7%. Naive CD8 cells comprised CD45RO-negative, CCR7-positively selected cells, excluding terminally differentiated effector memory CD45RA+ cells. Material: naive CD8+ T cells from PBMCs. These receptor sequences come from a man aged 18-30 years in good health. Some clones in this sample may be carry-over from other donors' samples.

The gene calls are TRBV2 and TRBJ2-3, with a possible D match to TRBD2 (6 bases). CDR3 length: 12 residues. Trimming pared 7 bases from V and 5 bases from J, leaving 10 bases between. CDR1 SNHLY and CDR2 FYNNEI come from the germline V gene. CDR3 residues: CASTSGVDTQYF. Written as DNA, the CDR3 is TGTGCCAGCACCTCGGGGGTAGATACGCAGTATTTT.

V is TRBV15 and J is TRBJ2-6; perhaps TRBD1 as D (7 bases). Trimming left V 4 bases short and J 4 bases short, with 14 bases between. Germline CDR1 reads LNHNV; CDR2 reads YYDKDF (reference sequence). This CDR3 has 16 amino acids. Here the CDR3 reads CATSKLQGGGANVLTF. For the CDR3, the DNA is TGTGCCACCAGCAAACTGCAGGGGGGCGGGGCCAACGTCCTGACTTTC.

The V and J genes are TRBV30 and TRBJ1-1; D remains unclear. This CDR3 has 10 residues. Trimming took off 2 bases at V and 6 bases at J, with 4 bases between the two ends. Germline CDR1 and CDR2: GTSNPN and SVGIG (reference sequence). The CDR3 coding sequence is TGTGCCTGGAGTACATCTGAAGCTTTCTTT. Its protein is CAWSTSEAFF.

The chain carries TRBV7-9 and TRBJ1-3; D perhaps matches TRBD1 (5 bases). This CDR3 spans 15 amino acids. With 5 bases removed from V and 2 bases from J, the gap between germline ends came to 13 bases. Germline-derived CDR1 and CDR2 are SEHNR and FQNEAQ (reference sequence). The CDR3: CASSGGVLAGNTIYF. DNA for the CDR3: TGTGCCAGCAGCGGGGGGGTGCTGGCTGGAAACACCATATATTTT.

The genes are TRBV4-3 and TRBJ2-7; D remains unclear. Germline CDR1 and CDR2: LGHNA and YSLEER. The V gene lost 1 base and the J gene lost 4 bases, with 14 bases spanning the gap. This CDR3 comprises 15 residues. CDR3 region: CASSQAKGRSYEQYF. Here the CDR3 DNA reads TGCGCCAGCAGCCAAGCCAAGGGCAGGAGTTACGAGCAGTACTTC.

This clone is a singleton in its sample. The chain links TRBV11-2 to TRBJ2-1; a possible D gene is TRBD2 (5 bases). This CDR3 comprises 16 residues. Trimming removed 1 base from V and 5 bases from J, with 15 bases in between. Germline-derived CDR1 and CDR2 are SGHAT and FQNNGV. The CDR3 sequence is CASSLVRRPTNNEQFF. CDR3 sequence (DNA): TGTGCCAGCAGCTTAGTTCGGAGGCCCACCAACAATGAGCAGTTCTTC. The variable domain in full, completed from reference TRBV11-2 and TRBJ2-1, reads EAGVAQSPRYKIIEKRQSVAFWCNPISGHATLYWYQQILGQGPKLLIQFQNNGVVDDSQLPKDRFSAERLKGVDSTLKIQPAKLEDSAVYLCASSLVRRPTNNEQFFGPGTRLTVL.

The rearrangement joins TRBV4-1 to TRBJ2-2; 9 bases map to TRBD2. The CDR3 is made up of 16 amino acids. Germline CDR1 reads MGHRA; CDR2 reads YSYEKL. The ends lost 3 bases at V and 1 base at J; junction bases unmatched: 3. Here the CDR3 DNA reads TGCGCCAGCAGCCACTCTAGCGGGATGAACACCGGGGAGCTGTTTTTT. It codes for CASSHSSGMNTGELFF.

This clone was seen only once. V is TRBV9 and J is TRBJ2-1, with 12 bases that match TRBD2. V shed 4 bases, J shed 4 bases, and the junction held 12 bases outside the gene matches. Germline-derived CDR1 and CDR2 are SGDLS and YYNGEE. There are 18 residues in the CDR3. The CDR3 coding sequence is TGTGCCAGCAGCCTCGGGCTAGCGGGAGGGCCAGGTTACAATGAGCAGTTCTTC. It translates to CASSLGLAGGPGYNEQFF.

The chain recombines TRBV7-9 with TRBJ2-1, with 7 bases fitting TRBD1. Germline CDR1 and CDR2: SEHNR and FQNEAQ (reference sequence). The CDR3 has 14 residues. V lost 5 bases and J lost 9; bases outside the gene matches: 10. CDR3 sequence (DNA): TGTGCCAGCAGCCCTGGGGACAGTCCAATTGAGCAGTTCTTC. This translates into CASSPGDSPIEQFF.

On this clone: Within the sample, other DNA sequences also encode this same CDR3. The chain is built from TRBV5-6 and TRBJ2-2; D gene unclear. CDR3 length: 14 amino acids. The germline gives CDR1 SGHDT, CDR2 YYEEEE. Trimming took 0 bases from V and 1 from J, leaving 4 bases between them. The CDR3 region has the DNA TGTGCCAGCAGCTTGGCTGGGAACACCGGGGAGCTGTTTTTT. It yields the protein CASSLAGNTGELFF.

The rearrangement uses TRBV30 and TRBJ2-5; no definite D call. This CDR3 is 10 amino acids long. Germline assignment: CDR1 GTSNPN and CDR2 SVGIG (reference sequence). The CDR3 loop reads CAVLQETQYF. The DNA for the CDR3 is TGTGCGGTACTCCAAGAGACCCAGTACTTC.

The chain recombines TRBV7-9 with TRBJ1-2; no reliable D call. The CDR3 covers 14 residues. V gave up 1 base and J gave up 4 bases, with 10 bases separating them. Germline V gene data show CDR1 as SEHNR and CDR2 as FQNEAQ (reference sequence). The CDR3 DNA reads TGTGCCAGCAGCTTAGGTGGCAGCTTCTATGGCTACACCTTC. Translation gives CASSLGGSFYGYTF.

CDR3: CSVAQGLYGYTF. CDR3 nucleotide sequence: TGCAGCGTTGCCCAGGGCCTATATGGCTACACCTTC. This chain joins TRBV29-1 and TRBJ1-2, with D perhaps TRBD1 (5 bases). Germline V gene sequence: CDR1 SQVTM, CDR2 ANQGSEA. Trimming left V 4 bases short and J 5 bases short, with 11 bases between. The CDR3 consists of 12 residues.

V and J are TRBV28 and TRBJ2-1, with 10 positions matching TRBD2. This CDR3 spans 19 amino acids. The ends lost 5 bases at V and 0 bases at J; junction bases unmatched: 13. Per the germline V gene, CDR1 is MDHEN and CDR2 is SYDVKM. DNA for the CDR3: TGTGCCAGCAGTCCCCCGCTAAGAGCGGGAGGGAACTCCTACAATGAGCAGTTCTTC. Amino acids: CASSPPLRAGGNSYNEQFF.

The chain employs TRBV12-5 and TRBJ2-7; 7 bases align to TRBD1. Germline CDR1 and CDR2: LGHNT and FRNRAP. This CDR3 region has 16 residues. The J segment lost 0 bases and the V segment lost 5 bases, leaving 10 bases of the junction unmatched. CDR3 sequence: CASGVPGQAASYEQYF. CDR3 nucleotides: TGTGCTAGTGGTGTACCCGGACAGGCCGCCTCCTACGAGCAGTACTTC.

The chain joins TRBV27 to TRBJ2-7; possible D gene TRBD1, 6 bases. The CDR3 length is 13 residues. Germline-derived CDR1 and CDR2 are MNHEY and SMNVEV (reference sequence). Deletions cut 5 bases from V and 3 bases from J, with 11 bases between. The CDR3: CASSPRGFYEQYF. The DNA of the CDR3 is TGTGCCAGCAGTCCCAGGGGATTCTACGAGCAGTACTTC.

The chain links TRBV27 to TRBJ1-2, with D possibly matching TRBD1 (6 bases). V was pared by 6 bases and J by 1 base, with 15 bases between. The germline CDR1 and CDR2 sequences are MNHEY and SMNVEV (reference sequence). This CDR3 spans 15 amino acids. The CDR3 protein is CASSLRQGINYGYTF. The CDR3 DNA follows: TGTGCCAGCAGCCTAAGGCAGGGGATTAACTATGGCTACACCTTC.

The CDR3 protein is CASSNWAGDTQYF. The CDR3 DNA reads TGTGCCAGTAGTAATTGGGCGGGGGATACGCAGTATTTT. The J gene is TRBJ2-3, the V gene TRBV19, with a possible D match to TRBD2 (6 bases). The ends were cut back, 4 bases at V and 6 bases at J, with 11 bases in the middle. CDR1 is LNHDA and CDR2 is SQIVND in the germline V gene (reference sequence). The CDR3 covers 13 residues. Full variable domain (remainder filled in from reference TRBV19 and TRBJ2-3): DGGITQSPKYLFRKEGQNVTLSCEQNLNHDAMYWYRQDPGQGLRLIYYSQIVNDFQKGDIAEGYSVSREKKESFPLTVTSAQKNPTAFYLCASSNWAGDTQYFGPGTRLTVL.

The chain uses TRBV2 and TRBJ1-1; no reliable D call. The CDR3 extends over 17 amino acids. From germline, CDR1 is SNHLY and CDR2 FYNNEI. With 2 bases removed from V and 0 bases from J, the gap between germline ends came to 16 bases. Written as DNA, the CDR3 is TGTGCCAGCAGTGAATCCGGGGAACGGCCGATGAACACTGAAGCTTTCTTT. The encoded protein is CASSESGERPMNTEAFF.

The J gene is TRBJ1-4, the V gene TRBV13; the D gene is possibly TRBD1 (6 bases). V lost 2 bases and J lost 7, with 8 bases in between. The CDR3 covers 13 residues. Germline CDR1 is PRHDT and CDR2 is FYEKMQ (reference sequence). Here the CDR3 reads CASSLTGTEKLFF. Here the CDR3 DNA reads TGTGCCAGCAGCTTAACAGGGACTGAAAAACTGTTTTTT.

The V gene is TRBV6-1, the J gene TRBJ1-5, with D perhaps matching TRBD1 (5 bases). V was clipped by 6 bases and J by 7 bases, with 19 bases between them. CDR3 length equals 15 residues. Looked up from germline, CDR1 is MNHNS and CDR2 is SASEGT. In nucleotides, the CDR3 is TGTGCCAGCAGAAATGACCGGGACCGAGACCAGCCCCAGCATTTT. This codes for CASRNDRDRDQPQHF.

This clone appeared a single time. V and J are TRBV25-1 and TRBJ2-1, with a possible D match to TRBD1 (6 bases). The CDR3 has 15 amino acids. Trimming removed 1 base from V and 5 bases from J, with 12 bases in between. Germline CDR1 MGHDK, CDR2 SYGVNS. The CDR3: CASSELTGMDNEQFF. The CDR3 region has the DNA TGTGCCAGCAGTGAATTAACAGGGATGGACAATGAGCAGTTCTTC.

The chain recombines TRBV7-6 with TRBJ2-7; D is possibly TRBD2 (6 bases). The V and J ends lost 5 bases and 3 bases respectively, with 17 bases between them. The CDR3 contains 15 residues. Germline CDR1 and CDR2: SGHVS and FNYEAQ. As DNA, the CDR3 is TGTGCCAGCAGCGCAGGAGGGGCAGAGGGCTACGAGCAGTACTTC. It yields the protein CASSAGGAEGYEQYF.

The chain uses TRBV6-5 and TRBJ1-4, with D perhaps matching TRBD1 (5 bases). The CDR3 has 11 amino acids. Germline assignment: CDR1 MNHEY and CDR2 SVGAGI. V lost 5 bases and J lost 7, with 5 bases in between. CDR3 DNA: TGTGCCAGCAGTGGGGGTGAAAAACTGTTTTTT. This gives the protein CASSGGEKLFF.

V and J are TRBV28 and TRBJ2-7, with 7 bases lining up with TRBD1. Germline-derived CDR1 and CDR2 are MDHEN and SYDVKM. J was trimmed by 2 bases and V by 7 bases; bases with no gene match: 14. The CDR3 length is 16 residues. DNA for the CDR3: TGTGCCAGCATCTCTCAGGGGGAGCGAGGGACCTACGAGCAGTACTTC. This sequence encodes CASISQGERGTYEQYF.

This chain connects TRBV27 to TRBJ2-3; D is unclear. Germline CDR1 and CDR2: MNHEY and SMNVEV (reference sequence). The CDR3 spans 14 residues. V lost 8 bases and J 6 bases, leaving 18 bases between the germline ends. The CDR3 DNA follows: TGTGCCAGCCACCCGGTCTTTCCAGTGGATACGCAGTATTTT. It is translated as CASHPVFPVDTQYF.